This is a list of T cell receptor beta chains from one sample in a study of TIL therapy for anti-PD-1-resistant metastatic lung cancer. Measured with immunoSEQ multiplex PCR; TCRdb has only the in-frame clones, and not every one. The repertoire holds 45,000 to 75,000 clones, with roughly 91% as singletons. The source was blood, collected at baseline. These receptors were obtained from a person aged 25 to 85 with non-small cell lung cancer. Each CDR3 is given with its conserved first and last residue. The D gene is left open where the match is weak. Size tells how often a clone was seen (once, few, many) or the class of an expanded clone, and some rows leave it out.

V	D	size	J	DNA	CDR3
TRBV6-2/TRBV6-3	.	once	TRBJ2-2	TGTGCCAGCAGTCCACTCAGGGGGGGGAAAACCGGGGAGCTGTTTTTT	CASSPLRGGKTGELFF
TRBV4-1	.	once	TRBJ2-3	TGCGCCAGCAGACGGGGCTATGGCACAGATACGCAGTATTTT	CASRRGYGTDTQYF
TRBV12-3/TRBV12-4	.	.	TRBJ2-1	TGTGCCAGCAGTTTGGGGAGGCACTATGAGCAGTTCTTC	CASSLGRHYEQFF
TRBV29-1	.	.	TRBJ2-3	TGCAGCGTGCTGTTTTCCACAGATACGCAGTATTTT	CSVLFSTDTQYF
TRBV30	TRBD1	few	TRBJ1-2	TGTGCCTGGAGACTGGGGACAGGCTATGGCTACACCTTC	CAWRLGTGYGYTF
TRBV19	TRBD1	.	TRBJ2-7	TGTGCCAGTAGTATAGGGACGGGACAGGGGGCCCACGAGCAGTACTTC	CASSIGTGQGAHEQYF
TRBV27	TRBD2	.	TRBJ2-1	TGTGCCAGCCACCCTATTAGCGGGGGGTGGGGTGAGCAGTTCTTC	CASHPISGGWGEQFF
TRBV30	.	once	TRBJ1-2	TGTGCCTGGAAATACAGGGTGACCTATGGCTACACCTTC	CAWKYRVTYGYTF
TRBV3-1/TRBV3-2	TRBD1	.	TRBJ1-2	TGTGCCAGCAGCCATCGAAACCGGGACAGGGGTAGGGAATCGTATGGCTACACCTTC	CASSHRNRDRGRESYGYTF
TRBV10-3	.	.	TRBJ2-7	TGTGCCATAAAAACTAGGGTTACCCACGAGCAGTACTTC	CAIKTRVTHEQYF
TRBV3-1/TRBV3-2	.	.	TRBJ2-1	TGTGCCAGCCAGTCCTACAATGAGCAGTTCTTC	CASQSYNEQFF
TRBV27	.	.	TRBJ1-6	TGTGCCAGCAGTTTATCGGAGGGCCACTCCTATAATTCACCCCTCCACTTT	CASSLSEGHSYNSPLHF
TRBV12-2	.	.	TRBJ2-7	TGTGCAAGTCGCTTAGCGCGGAGGGACAGGGAGACCTACTACCTCTCCTACGAGCAGTACTTC	CASRLARRDRETYYLSYEQYF
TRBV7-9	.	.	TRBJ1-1	TGTGCCAGCAGCTGGACCCCTTACACTGAAGCTTTCTTT	CASSWTPYTEAFF
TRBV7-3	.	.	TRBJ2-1	TGTGCCAGCAGCCGAGACCCGTCCTACAATGAGCAGTTCTTC	CASSRDPSYNEQFF
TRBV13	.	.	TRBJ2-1	TGTGCCAGCAGCCCCGGGGGCCCCTCCTACAATGAGCAGTTCTTC	CASSPGGPSYNEQFF
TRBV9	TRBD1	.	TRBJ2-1	TGTGCCAGCAGCGCCTCCCAGACAGGGGGCAATGAGCAGTTCTTC	CASSASQTGGNEQFF
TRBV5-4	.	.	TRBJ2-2	TGTGCCAGCAGCCCAAGTGGGGGGCTGAACGGGGAGCTGTTTTTT	CASSPSGGLNGELFF
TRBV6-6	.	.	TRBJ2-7	TGTGCCAGCAAGAGAACAGGGAGACCCGAGCAGTACTTC	CASKRTGRPEQYF
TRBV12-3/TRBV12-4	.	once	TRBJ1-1	TGTGCCAGCAGTTTGGGGGAGAACACTGAAGCTTTCTTT	CASSLGENTEAFF
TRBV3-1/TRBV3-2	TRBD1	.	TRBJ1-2	TGTGCCAGCAGCCAACGGTCAGCAGGGGGCCCAGCTAACTATGGCTACACCTTC	CASSQRSAGGPANYGYTF
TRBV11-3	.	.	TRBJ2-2	TGTGCCAGCAGCGACACGAACACCGGGGAGCTGTTTTTT	CASSDTNTGELFF
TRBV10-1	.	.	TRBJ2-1	TGCGCCAGCAGACCGGCCGAGGGTGAGCAGTTCTTC	CASRPAEGEQFF
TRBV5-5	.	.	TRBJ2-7	TGTGCCAGCAGCTTGGCAAGGGCACTTACCTACGAGCAGTACTTC	CASSLARALTYEQYF
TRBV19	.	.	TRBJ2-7	TGTGCCAGCAAGCTTACAAGCGAGCAGTACTTC	CASKLTSEQYF
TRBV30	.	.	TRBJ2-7	TGTGCCTGGAGTGTTGGGATCTACGAGCAGTACTTC	CAWSVGIYEQYF
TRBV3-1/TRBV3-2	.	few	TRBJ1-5	TGTGCCAGCAGCCGGGACACCCTTGGACAGCCCCAGCATTTT	CASSRDTLGQPQHF
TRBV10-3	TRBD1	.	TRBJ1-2	TGTGCCATCAGTGAGTCGACGGACAGGGGCTATGGCTACACCTTC	CAISESTDRGYGYTF
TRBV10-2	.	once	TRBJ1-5	TGCGCCAGCAGCGGACGTGGGCCCCAGCATTTT	CASSGRGPQHF
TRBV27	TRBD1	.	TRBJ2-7	TGTGCCAGCAGTGCCGACAGGGGATCCTACGAGCAGTACTTC	CASSADRGSYEQYF
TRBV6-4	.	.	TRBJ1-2	TGTGCCAGCAGTGATGGCAGCTATGGCTACACCTTC	CASSDGSYGYTF
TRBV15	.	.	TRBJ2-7	TGTGCCACCAGCAGAGGGCCTGATGCCTACGAGCAGTACTTC	CATSRGPDAYEQYF
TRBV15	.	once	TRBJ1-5	TGTGCCACCAGCAGAGTACGGGGGAATCAGCCCCAGCATTTT	CATSRVRGNQPQHF
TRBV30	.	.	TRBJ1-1	TGTGCCTGGAGTGTGACAGTGAACACTGAAGCTTTCTTT	CAWSVTVNTEAFF
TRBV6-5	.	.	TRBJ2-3	TGTGCCAGCAGTAACAGGATTTCGCAGTATTTT	CASSNRISQYF
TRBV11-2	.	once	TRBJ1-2	TGTGCCAGCAGCACCAGGGGTATTGGCTACACCTTC	CASSTRGIGYTF
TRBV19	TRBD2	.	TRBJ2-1	TGTGCCAGTAGTTCCTTGACTAGCGGGAGGGCCTACAATGAGCAGTTCTTC	CASSSLTSGRAYNEQFF
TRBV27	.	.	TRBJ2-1	TGTGCCAGCAGTTTATTCAATGAGCAGTTCTTC	CASSLFNEQFF
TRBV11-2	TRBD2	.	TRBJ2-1	TGTGCCAGCAGCTTACGTTCCGGGACTAGCGGTTACAATGAGCAGTTCTTC	CASSLRSGTSGYNEQFF
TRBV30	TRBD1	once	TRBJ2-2	TGTGCCTGGGGCGGACAGGGTCGCGGGGAGCTGTTTTTT	CAWGGQGRGELFF
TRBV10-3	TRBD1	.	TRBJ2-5	TGTGCCATCGGACAGGGGCGAAGATCTCAAGAGACCCAGTACTTC	CAIGQGRRSQETQYF
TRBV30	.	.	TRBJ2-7	TGTGCCTGGAGTCCTGGGGGGGGCGGCTGGGAGCAGTACTTC	CAWSPGGGGWEQYF
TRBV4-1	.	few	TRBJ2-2	TGCGCCAGCAGCCGGGCCCTACAGGGTTCGACCGGGGAGCTGTTTTTT	CASSRALQGSTGELFF
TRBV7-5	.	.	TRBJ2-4	TGTGTCAGAAGGGTGGTGGCCAAAAACATTCAGTACTTC	CVRRVVAKNIQYF
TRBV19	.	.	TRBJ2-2	TGTGCCAGTAGTCCTCTGAGCGGGGAGCTGTTTTTT	CASSPLSGELFF
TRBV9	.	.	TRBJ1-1	TGTGCCAGCAGCGCCGCCAGGGGCCATTCTGAAGCTTTCTTT	CASSAARGHSEAFF
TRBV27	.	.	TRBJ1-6	TGTGCCAGCAGTACCGGTAATTCACCCCTCCACTTT	CASSTGNSPLHF
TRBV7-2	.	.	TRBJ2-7	TGTGCCAGCAGCCCCGGGACTTCCCTCTGGCTCGAGCAGTACTTC	CASSPGTSLWLEQYF
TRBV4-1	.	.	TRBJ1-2	TGCGCCAGCAGCCAAGGGGAAGCCACTAACTATGGCTACACCTTC	CASSQGEATNYGYTF
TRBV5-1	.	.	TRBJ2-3	TGCGCCAGCAGCTCTGACAGCACTAGCACAGATACGCAGTATTTT	CASSSDSTSTDTQYF
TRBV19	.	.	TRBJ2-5	TGTGCCAGTAGTATAAGGCCCTTGGAGACCCAGTACTTC	CASSIRPLETQYF
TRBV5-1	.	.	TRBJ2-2	TGCGCCAGCAGCTTGGAAAGCGGGAACACCGGGGAGCTGTTTTTT	CASSLESGNTGELFF
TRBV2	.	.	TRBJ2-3	TGTGCCAGCAGTGAGCAAGGGGGGATAGGCACAGATACGCAGTATTTT	CASSEQGGIGTDTQYF
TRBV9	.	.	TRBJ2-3	TGTGCCAGCAGCGGCACGACAGGTTTTACAGATACGCAGTATTTT	CASSGTTGFTDTQYF
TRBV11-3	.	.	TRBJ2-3	TGTGCCAGCAGCTTAACGGCAGCCAATACGCAGTATTTT	CASSLTAANTQYF
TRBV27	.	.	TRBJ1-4	TGTGCCAGCAGTCCTCAGGGGCGGGACGAAAAACTGTTTTTT	CASSPQGRDEKLFF
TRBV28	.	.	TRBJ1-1	TGTGCCAGCAGTTTGACAGGTTCTACAATGAACACTGAAGCTTTCTTT	CASSLTGSTMNTEAFF
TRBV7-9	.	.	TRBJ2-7	TGTGCCAGCAGCTTAGCGGTCTACGAGCAGTACTTC	CASSLAVYEQYF
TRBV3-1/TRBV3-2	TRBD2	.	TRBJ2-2	TGTGCCAGCAGAGCTAGCGGGAGAACCCCCGGGGAGCTGTTTTTT	CASRASGRTPGELFF
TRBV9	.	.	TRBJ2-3	TGTGCCAGCAGCGCGTCCGACCTTCCAGATACGCAGTATTTT	CASSASDLPDTQYF